Here is one T cell receptor (beta chain) with its context. Trimming stripped 4 bases from V and 6 bases from J, with 8 bases between. CDR1 SQVTM and CDR2 ANQGSEA come from the germline V gene. The CDR3 is 11 residues long. The data belong to a study of blood T cell repertoires in COVID-19. Looking at the study overall: PBMCs, B-cell-depleted T cells, or T cells were the source of the cDNA or gDNA that made up the material.

Methods used by the authors: Researchers report that nucleated cell counts were estimated from reference gene primer amplification. Only in-frame clones appear in the TCRdb table, and some are missing; sequencing was by immunoSEQ multiplex PCR. The V and J calls and clone size are taken from that table; D and trimming were inferred from the DNA. The table includes 68,000 or so clones, 88% detected once. The rearrangement links TRBV29-1 to TRBJ2-3, with D hard to call. The TCR sequence derives from a woman between 70 and 85 years old with acute or convalescent COVID-19. Sequenced sample: peripheral blood. The CDR3 DNA reads as TGCAGCGTTGTGAGAACGGATACGCAGTATTTT. It is translated as CSVVRTDTQYF.